This TCR beta chain was observed in a study of T cell responses to AZD1222 COVID-19 vaccine. Trimming cost V 2 bases and J 9 bases; bases outside gene matches: 10. The CDR3 extends over 15 amino acids. CDR1 and CDR2 (germline): MNHNS, SASEGT. General study points: Baseline serology detected seropositivity in only 5 to 7 AZD1222 recipients. Nearly half of unique spike-specific TCRs reportedly avoided B.1.351 and B.1.1.7 mutated regions.

On this clone: Its specificity is not known.

The assay was immunoSEQ multiplex PCR, and TCRdb's table has in-frame clones only and misses some. Counted here are about 150,000 clones, around 92% occurring once; the ten biggest clones make up approximately 1.4%. The receptor was derived from an adult in good health. The source was peripheral blood, collected on day 0 of AZD1222 vaccination. V is TRBV6-1 and J is TRBJ2-3; 8 positions agree with TRBD2. CDR3 nucleotides: TGTGCCAGCAGTGAACTAGCGGGCTCAGGGGACACGCAGTATTTT. Encoded protein: CASSELAGSGDTQYF.